The rows below give T cell receptor beta chains drawn from one sample of a study of shared clonotypes between healthy human individuals. TCRdb's table, derived via immunoSEQ multiplex PCR, lists solely in-frame clones and lacks some. The sample has fewer than 1.4 million clones, around 82% seen once. The sequencing input was memory CD4+ T cells from PBMCs. These receptor sequences come from a man between 18 and 35 years old in good health. Some clones in this sample may be carry-over from other donors' samples. Both conserved end residues are trimmed from each CDR3. Each record gives: J gene, V gene, CDR3 protein.

j_call: TRBJ2-7
v_call: TRBV5-6
cdr3_aa: ASSLGQRGYEQY

j_call: TRBJ1-1
v_call: TRBV28
cdr3_aa: ASAGQGALKTEAF

j_call: TRBJ2-7
v_call: TRBV10-3
cdr3_aa: AIRSDRHDYEQY

j_call: TRBJ2-7
v_call: TRBV29-1
cdr3_aa: SVTRTSGTYEQY

j_call: TRBJ2-2
v_call: TRBV5-1
cdr3_aa: ASTAQGRGTGELF

j_call: TRBJ2-5
v_call: TRBV10-2
cdr3_aa: ASSEEAIYRGDETQY

j_call: TRBJ2-3
v_call: TRBV7-6
cdr3_aa: ASSFLGGPDSTDTQY

j_call: TRBJ2-3
v_call: TRBV5-4
cdr3_aa: ASSGDRGLTDTQY

j_call: TRBJ2-3
v_call: TRBV7-3
cdr3_aa: ASSLGYPSTDTQY

j_call: TRBJ1-5
v_call: TRBV18
cdr3_aa: ASSPPNRGGQPQH

j_call: TRBJ2-4
v_call: TRBV6-1
cdr3_aa: ASRDRLAKNIQY

j_call: TRBJ2-7
v_call: TRBV10-1
cdr3_aa: ASRTEYEQY

j_call: TRBJ2-2
v_call: TRBV2
cdr3_aa: ASTTGTLYTGELF

j_call: TRBJ2-2
v_call: TRBV6-1
cdr3_aa: ASRSGGTGELF

j_call: TRBJ2-4
v_call: TRBV4-1
cdr3_aa: ASSQAFMAKNIQY

j_call: TRBJ2-2
v_call: TRBV18
cdr3_aa: ASSLLPANTGELF

j_call: TRBJ2-2
v_call: TRBV4-2
cdr3_aa: ASSQEGSTGELF

j_call: TRBJ2-1
v_call: TRBV27
cdr3_aa: ASSSPLSYEQF

j_call: TRBJ1-1
v_call: TRBV9
cdr3_aa: ASSVPADRVNTEAF

j_call: TRBJ1-2
v_call: TRBV4-1
cdr3_aa: ASSQARGRGTYGYT

j_call: TRBJ2-7
v_call: TRBV28
cdr3_aa: ASTEGLAGGSAREQY

j_call: TRBJ2-1
v_call: TRBV21-1
cdr3_aa: ASSKALGQVYNEQF

j_call: TRBJ1-3
v_call: TRBV5-1
cdr3_aa: ASSLDWDRELDSGNTIY

j_call: TRBJ2-7
v_call: TRBV7-2
cdr3_aa: ASSGEGGTYEQY

j_call: TRBJ1-5
v_call: TRBV30
cdr3_aa: AWSVQGWNQPQH

j_call: TRBJ2-1
v_call: TRBV4-2
cdr3_aa: ASSRPPGTSPDEQF

j_call: TRBJ1-2
v_call: TRBV7-2
cdr3_aa: ASSNGRGLGYT

j_call: TRBJ2-2
v_call: TRBV2
cdr3_aa: ASRGLVRTGELF

j_call: TRBJ1-3
v_call: TRBV5-1
cdr3_aa: ASSSVFGGSGNTIY

j_call: TRBJ2-3
v_call: TRBV11-3
cdr3_aa: ASNLEAGVGTDTQY

j_call: TRBJ1-4
v_call: TRBV7-9
cdr3_aa: ASSLSRADEKLF

j_call: TRBJ2-1
v_call: TRBV2
cdr3_aa: ASSGEASYNEQF

j_call: TRBJ2-1
v_call: TRBV28
cdr3_aa: ASSPHGTDYNEQF

j_call: TRBJ2-2
v_call: TRBV13
cdr3_aa: ASSFSFGTRLAGELF

j_call: TRBJ1-2
v_call: TRBV28
cdr3_aa: ASSLGYTPYGYT

j_call: TRBJ2-1
v_call: TRBV28
cdr3_aa: ASSLWSQGVTYNEQF

j_call: TRBJ2-5
v_call: TRBV2
cdr3_aa: ASSEQLQETQY

j_call: TRBJ2-3
v_call: TRBV19
cdr3_aa: ASSIAGADTQY

j_call: TRBJ2-1
v_call: TRBV7-9
cdr3_aa: ASSLAPRTTGWGEQF

j_call: TRBJ1-2
v_call: TRBV7-2
cdr3_aa: ASSLDGTGSGYT

j_call: TRBJ1-3
v_call: TRBV28
cdr3_aa: ASSLRGTGNTIY

j_call: NA
v_call: TRBV15
cdr3_aa: ATSIGVEQY

j_call: TRBJ2-7
v_call: TRBV6-1
cdr3_aa: ASSEAGIGYEQY

j_call: TRBJ1-1
v_call: TRBV28
cdr3_aa: ASSVGQGARTEAF

j_call: TRBJ2-7
v_call: TRBV5-1
cdr3_aa: ASSRRYQGYEQY

j_call: TRBJ2-7
v_call: TRBV27
cdr3_aa: ASSLLWLAYEQY

j_call: TRBJ2-3
v_call: TRBV5-4
cdr3_aa: ASSLEGLATDTQY

j_call: TRBJ2-1
v_call: TRBV5-4
cdr3_aa: ASSLGAGGLLDEQF

j_call: TRBJ2-1
v_call: TRBV11-3
cdr3_aa: ASSYRASGRDSEQF